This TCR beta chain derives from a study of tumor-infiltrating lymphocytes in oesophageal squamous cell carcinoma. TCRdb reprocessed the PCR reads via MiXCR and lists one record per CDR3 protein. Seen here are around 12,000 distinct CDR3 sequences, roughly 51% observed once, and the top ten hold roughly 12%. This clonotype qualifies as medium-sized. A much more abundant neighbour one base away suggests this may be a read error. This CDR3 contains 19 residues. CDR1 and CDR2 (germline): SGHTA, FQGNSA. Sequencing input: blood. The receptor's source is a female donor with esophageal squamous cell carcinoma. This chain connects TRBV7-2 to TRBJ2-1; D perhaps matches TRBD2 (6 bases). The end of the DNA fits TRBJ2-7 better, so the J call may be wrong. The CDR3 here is CASSLARVGGTGSYNEQYF. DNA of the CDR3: TGTGCCAGCAGCTTAGCGAGGGTCGGGGGTACGGGCTCCTACAATGAGCAGTACTTC.